Below, 10 T cell receptor beta chains from the same sample are listed, as sequenced in a study of blood T cells in healthy people across ages. Alongside a J-beta primer mix, a sample-barcoded 5' primer served in a second PCR lasting roughly 7 to 11 cycles. TCRdb re-called the 5' RACE reads with MiXCR, one entry per CDR3 protein. The sample holds about 600,000 distinct CDR3 sequences, under 55% seen once. The sequenced sample consisted of blood. All receptors come from a man aged 80 or over in good health.

This clonotype was recorded only once. The junction departs from the called germline gene at one end, perhaps through a read error. DNA for the CDR3: TGTGCCAACAGCCCGGACAGAAACTATGGCTACACCTTC. It yields the protein CANSPDRNYGYTF. V is TRBV7-2 and J is TRBJ1-2; maybe TRBD1 (6 bases). Germline lookup yields CDR1 SGHTA and CDR2 FQGNSA. This CDR3 has 13 amino acids.

On this clonotype: Compared with germline, one end of the junction differs, possibly owing to a read error. The V and J genes are TRBV11-2 and TRBJ2-7, with a possible D match to TRBD2 (6 bases). The CDR3 is 16 amino acids. The germline V gene encodes CDR1 SGHAT and CDR2 FQNNGV. CDR3 in amino acids: CASSFHMGTSSYEQYF. The CDR3 bases are TGTGCCAGTAGCTTCCACATGGGGACTTCGTCCTACGAGCAGTACTTC.

The chain combines TRBV6-2 or TRBV6-3 with TRBJ2-1; D gene uncertain. The V end lost 8 bases, the J end lost 2 bases, and 10 bases lay between the germline ends. The CDR3 runs 13 residues. Germline CDR1 reads MNHEY; CDR2 reads SVGEGT. CDR3 in DNA: TGTGCCAGCGGAGTCATAACCTACAATGAGCAGTTCTTC. This encodes CASGVITYNEQFF.

The V call is TRBV7-2, the J call TRBJ2-3; 11 positions match TRBD1. Germline values: CDR1 SGHTA, CDR2 FQGNSA. V lost 5 bases to trimming and J lost 2 bases; unmatched junction nucleotides: 9. This CDR3 has 17 residues. For the CDR3, the DNA is TGTGCCAGCAGCATCTGGACAGGGGGCGTCACCACAGATACGCAGTATTTT. Translating gives CASSIWTGGVTTDTQYF.

This clonotype was detected only a few times. The chain combines TRBV7-6 with TRBJ2-1; D not certain. Looked up from germline, CDR1 is SGHVS and CDR2 is FNYEAQ. The CDR3 has 17 residues. The V end lost 1 base, the J end lost 0 bases, and 13 bases lay between the germline ends. CDR3 in DNA: TGTGCCAGCAGCTTAGGACAACCGGAGAGCTCCTACAATGAGCAGTTCTTC. It is translated as CASSLGQPESSYNEQFF.

This clonotype was seen a handful of times. The chain combines TRBV7-2 with TRBJ2-1; 8 nucleotides align to TRBD1. The CDR3 has 14 residues. Germline V lookup: CDR1 SGHTA, CDR2 FQGNSA. Losses at the gene ends were 6 bases for V and 5 bases for J; bases not matched to a gene: 6. As DNA, the CDR3 is TGTGCCAGCAGTAAAGGACAGGGTAACAATGAGCAGTTCTTC. Its protein is CASSKGQGNNEQFF.

This clonotype was found once. The rearrangement links TRBV10-3 to TRBJ1-2; the D is unclear. Per germline, CDR1 ENHRY and CDR2 SYGVKD. The CDR3 extends over 13 amino acids. With 9 bases removed from V and 2 bases from J, the gap between germline ends came to 13 bases. The DNA for the CDR3 is TGTGCCATTAGGGCCAGCTCAAACTATGGCTACACCTTC. Translation: CAIRASSNYGYTF.

V gene TRBV29-1 combines with J gene TRBJ2-3; D is undetermined. Germline V CDR1 and CDR2: SQVTM, ANQGSEA. The CDR3 loop spans 10 amino acids. V was clipped by 6 bases and J by 5 bases, with 6 bases between them. CDR3 sequence (DNA): TGCAGCGTCTGGGGAGATACGCAGTATTTT. Translation: CSVWGDTQYF.

This sequence joins TRBV5-1 and TRBJ2-5; 7 positions agree with TRBD2. Germline V gives CDR1 SGHRS, CDR2 YFSETQ. J lost 3 bases, V lost 4 bases, and 6 bases had no gene match. CDR3 length: 14 residues. The CDR3 DNA is TGCGCCAGCAGCGTGGGTCTAGCGGAAGAGACCCAGTACTTC. It is translated as CASSVGLAEETQYF.

V usage is TRBV20-1 and J usage is TRBJ1-5, with 9 bases identical to TRBD1. This CDR3 has 15 residues. Trimming took 0 bases from V and 4 from J; bases not matched to a gene: 4. Germline assignment: CDR1 DFQATT and CDR2 SNEGSKA (reference sequence). CDR3: CSARDWTGDNQPQHF. The CDR3 DNA sequence: TGCAGTGCTAGAGATTGGACAGGGGATAATCAGCCCCAGCATTTT.